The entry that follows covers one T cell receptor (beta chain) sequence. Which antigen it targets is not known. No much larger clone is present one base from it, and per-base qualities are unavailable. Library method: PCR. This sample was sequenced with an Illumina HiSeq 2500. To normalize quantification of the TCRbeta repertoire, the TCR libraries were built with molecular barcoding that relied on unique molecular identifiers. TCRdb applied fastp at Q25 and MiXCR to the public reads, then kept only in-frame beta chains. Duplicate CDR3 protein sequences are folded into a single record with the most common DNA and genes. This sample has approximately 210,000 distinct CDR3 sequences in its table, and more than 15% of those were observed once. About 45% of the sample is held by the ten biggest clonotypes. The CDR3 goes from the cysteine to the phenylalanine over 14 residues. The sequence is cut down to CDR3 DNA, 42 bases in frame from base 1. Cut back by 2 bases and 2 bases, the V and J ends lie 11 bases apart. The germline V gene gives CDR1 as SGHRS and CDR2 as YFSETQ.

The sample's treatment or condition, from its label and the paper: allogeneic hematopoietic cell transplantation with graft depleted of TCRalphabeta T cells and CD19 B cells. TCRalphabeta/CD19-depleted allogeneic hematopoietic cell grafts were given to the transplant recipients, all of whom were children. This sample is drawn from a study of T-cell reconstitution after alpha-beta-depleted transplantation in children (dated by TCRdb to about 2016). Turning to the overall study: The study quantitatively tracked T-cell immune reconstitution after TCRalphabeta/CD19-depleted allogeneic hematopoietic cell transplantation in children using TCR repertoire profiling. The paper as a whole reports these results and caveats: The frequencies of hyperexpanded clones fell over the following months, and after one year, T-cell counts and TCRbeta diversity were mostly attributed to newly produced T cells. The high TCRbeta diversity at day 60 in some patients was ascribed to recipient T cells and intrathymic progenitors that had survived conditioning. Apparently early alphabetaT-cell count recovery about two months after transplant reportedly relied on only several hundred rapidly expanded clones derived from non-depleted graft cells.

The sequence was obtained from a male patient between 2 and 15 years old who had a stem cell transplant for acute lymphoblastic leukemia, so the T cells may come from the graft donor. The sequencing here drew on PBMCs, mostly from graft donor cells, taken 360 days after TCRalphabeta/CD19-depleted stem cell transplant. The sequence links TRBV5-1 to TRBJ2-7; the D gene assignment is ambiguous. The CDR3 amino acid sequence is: CASSFQRQTYEQYF. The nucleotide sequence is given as TGCGCCAGCAGCTTCCAGCGACAAACCTACGAGCAGTACTTC. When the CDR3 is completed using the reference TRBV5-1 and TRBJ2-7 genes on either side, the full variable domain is KAGVTQTPRYLIKTRGQQVTLSCSPISGHRSVSWYQQTPGQGLQFLFEYFSETQRNKGNFPGRFSGRQFSNSRSEMNVSTLELGDSALYLCASSFQRQTYEQYFGPGTRLTVT.